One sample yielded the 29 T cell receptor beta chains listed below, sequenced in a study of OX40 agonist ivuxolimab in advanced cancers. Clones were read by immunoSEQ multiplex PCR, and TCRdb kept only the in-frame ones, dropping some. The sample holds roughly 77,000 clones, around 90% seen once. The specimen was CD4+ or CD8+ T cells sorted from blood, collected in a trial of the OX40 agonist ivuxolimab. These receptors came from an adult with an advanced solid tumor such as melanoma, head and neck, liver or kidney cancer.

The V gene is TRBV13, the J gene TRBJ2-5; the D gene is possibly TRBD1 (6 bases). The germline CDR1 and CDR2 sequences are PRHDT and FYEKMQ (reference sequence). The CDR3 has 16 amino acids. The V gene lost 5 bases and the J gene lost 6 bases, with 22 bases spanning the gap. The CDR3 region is CASSPLPPGQGKTQYF. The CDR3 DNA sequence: TGTGCCAGCAGCCCCCTCCCCCCGGGACAAGGGAAGACCCAGTACTTC.

The CDR3 spells CASSPDRGHEQYF. DNA of the CDR3: TGCGCCAGCAGCCCCGACAGGGGCCACGAGCAGTACTTC. The chain couples TRBV4-3 to TRBJ2-7, with 8 bases matching TRBD1. Trimming cost V 4 bases and J 5 bases; bases outside gene matches: 4. The length of the CDR3 is 13 residues. In germline, CDR1 is LGHNA, CDR2 YSLEER.

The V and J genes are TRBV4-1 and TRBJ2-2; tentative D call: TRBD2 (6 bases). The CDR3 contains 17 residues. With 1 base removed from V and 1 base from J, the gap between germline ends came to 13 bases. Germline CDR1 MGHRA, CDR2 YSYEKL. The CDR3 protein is CASSQVGGVGNTGELFF. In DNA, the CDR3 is TGCGCCAGCAGCCAAGTAGGAGGGGTGGGGAACACCGGGGAGCTGTTTTTT.

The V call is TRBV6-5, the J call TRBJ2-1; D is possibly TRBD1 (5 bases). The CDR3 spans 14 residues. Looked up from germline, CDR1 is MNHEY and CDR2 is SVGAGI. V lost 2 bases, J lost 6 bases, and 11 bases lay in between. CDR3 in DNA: TGTGCCAGCAGTTACCGACAGTTAATCAATGAGCAGTTCTTC. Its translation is CASSYRQLINEQFF.

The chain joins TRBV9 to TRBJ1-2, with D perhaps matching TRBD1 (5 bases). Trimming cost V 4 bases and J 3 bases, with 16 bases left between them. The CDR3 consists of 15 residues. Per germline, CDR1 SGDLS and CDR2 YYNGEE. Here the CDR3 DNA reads TGTGCCAGCAGCCCCCCCGCAGGGAATTACTATGGCTACACCTTC. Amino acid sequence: CASSPPAGNYYGYTF.

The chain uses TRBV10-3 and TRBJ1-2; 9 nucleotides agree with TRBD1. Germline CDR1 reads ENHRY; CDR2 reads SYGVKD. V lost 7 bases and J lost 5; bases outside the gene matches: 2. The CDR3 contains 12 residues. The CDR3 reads CAITGTGYGYTF. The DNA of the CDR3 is TGTGCCATCACCGGGACAGGGTATGGCTACACCTTC.

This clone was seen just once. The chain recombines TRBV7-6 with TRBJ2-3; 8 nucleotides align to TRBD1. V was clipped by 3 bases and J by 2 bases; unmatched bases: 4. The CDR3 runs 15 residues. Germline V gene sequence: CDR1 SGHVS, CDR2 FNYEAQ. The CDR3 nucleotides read TGTGCCAGCAGCTTCGGACAGGGAATCACAGATACGCAGTATTTT. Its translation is CASSFGQGITDTQYF.

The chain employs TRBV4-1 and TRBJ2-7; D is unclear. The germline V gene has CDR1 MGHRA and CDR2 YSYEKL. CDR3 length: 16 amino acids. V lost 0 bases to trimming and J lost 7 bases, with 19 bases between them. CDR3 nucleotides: TGCGCCAGCAGCCAAGATCAATCTTTATCGGCCTTGGAGCAGTACTTC. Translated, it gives CASSQDQSLSALEQYF.

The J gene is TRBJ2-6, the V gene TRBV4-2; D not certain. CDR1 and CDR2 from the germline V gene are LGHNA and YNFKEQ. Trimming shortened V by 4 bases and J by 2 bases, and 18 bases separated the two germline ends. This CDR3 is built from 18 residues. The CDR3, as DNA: TGTGCCAGCAGCCTCGATCAGACCTGGCCCACTGGGGCCAACGTCCTGACTTTC. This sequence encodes CASSLDQTWPTGANVLTF.

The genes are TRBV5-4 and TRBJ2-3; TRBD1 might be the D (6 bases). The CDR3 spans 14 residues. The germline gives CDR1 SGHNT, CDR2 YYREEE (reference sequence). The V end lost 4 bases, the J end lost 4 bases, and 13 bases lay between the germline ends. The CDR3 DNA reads TGTGCCAGCAGCCTGGCACAGGGTCCAGATACGCAGTATTTT. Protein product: CASSLAQGPDTQYF.

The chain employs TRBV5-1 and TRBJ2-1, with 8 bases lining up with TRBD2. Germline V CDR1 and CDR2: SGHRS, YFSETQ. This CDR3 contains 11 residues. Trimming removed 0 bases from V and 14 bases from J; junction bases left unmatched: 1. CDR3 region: CASSLGAGEFF. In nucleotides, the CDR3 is TGCGCCAGCAGCTTGGGAGCGGGGGAGTTCTTC. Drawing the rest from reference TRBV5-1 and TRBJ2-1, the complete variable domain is KAGVTQTPRYLIKTRGQQVTLSCSPISGHRSVSWYQQTPGQGLQFLFEYFSETQRNKGNFPGRFSGRQFSNSRSEMNVSTLELGDSALYLCASSLGAGEFFGPGTRLTVL.

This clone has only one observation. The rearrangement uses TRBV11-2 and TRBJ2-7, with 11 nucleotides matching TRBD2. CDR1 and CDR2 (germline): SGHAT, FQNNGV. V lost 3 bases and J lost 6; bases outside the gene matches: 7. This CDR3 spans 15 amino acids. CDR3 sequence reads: CASSFGRTSGPEQYF. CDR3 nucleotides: TGTGCCAGCAGCTTCGGGCGGACTAGCGGGCCCGAGCAGTACTTC.

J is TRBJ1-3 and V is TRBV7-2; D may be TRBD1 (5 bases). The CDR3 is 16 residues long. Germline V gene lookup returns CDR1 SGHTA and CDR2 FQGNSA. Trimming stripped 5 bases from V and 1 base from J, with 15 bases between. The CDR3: CASSPTREESGNTIYF. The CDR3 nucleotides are TGTGCCAGCAGCCCTACCAGGGAAGAGTCTGGAAACACCATATATTTT.

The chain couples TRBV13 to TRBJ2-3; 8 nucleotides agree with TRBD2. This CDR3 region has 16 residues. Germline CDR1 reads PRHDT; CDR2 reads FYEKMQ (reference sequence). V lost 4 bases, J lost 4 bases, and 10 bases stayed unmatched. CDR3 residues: CASSSNPGGRADTQYF. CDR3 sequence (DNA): TGTGCCAGCAGCTCGAACCCGGGGGGGCGTGCAGATACGCAGTATTTT.

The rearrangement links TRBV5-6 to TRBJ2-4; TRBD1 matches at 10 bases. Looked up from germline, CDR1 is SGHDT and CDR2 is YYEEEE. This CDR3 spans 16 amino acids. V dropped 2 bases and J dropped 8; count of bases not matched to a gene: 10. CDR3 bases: TGTGCCAGCAGCTTCCGGGACAGGGGAGCGTGGGACATTCAGTACTTC. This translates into CASSFRDRGAWDIQYF.

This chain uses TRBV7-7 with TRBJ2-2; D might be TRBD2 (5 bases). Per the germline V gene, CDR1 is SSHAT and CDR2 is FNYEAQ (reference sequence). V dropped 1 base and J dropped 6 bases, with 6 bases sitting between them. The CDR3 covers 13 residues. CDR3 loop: CASSLGLSGELFF. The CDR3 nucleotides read TGTGCCAGCAGCTTAGGACTATCCGGGGAGCTGTTTTTT.

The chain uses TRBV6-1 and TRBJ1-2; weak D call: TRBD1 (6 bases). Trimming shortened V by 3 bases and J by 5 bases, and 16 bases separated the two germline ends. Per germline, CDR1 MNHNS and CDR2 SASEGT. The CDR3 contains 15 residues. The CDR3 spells CASSDQGSMEYGYTF. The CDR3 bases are TGTGCCAGCAGTGACCAGGGGTCGATGGAGTATGGCTACACCTTC.

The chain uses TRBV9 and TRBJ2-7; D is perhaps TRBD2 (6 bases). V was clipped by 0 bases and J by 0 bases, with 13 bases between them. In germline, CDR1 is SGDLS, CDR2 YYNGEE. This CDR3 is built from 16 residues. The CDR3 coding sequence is TGTGCCAGCAGCGTAGGGGGCGGGGTTAGCTCCTACGAGCAGTACTTC. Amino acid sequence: CASSVGGGVSSYEQYF. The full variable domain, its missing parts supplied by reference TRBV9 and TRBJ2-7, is DSGVTQTPKHLITATGQRVTLRCSPRSGDLSVYWYQQSLDQGLQFLIQYYNGEERAKGNILERFSAQQFPDLHSELNLSSLELGDSALYFCASSVGGGVSSYEQYFGPGTRLTVT.

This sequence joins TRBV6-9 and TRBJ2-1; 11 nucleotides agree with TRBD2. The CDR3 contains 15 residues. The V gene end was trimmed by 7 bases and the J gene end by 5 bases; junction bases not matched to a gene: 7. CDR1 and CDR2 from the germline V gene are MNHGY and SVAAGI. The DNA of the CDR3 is TGTGCCAGCAATACCTTAGCGGGGGGGAACAATGAGCAGTTCTTC. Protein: CASNTLAGGNNEQFF.

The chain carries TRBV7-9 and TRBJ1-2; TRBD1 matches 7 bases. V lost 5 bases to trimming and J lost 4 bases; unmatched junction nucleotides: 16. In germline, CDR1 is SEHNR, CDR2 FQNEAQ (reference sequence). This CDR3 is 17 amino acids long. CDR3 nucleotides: TGTGCCAGCAGCCCGCCCTTGGGACAGAGGATCTTCTATGGCTACACCTTC. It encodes CASSPPLGQRIFYGYTF.

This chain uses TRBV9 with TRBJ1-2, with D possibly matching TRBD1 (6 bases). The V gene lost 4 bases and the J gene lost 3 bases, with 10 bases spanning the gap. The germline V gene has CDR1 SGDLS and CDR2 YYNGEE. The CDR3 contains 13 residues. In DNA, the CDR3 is TGTGCCAGCAGCTCCCGGACAGACTATGGCTACACCTTC. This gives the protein CASSSRTDYGYTF.

This CDR3 is CASSLGGLSYNSPLHF. CDR3 DNA sequence: TGTGCCAGCAGCTTAGGAGGTCTCTCCTATAATTCACCCCTCCACTTT. V usage is TRBV7-8 and J usage is TRBJ1-6; D call uncertain. The CDR3 is made up of 16 amino acids. V lost 1 base and J 0 bases, leaving 7 bases between the germline ends. The germline gives CDR1 SGHVS, CDR2 FQNEAQ.

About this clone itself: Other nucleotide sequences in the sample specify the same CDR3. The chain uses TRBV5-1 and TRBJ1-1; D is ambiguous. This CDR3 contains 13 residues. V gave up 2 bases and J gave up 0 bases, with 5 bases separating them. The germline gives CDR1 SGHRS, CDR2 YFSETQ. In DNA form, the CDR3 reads TGCGCCAGCAGCTTAGCGCTGAACACTGAAGCTTTCTTT. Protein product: CASSLALNTEAFF.

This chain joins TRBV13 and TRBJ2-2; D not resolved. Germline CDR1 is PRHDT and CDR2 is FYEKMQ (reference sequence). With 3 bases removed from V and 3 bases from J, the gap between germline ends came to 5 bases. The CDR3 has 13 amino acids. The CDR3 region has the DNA TGTGCCAGCAGCTTGGGGTACACCGGGGAGCTGTTTTTT. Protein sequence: CASSLGYTGELFF.

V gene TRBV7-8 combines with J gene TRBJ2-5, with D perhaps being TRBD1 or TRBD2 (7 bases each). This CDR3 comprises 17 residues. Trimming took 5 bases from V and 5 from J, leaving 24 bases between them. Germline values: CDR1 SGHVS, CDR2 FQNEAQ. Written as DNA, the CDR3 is TGTGCCAGCAGCGGCGACAGGGAGGGTAGGGATGGCGAGACCCAGTACTTC. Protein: CASSGDREGRDGETQYF.

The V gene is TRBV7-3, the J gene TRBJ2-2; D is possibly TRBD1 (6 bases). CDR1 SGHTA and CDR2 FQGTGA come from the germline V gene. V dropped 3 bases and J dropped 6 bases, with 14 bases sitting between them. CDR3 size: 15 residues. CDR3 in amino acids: CASSFGTKGAGELFF. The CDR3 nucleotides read TGTGCCAGCAGCTTCGGGACAAAGGGGGCCGGGGAGCTGTTTTTT. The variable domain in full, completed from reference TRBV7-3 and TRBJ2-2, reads GAGVSQTPSNKVTEKGKYVELRCDPISGHTALYWYRQSLGQGPEFLIYFQGTGAADDSGLPNDRFFAVRPEGSVSTLKIQRTERGDSAVYLCASSFGTKGAGELFFGEGSRLTVL.

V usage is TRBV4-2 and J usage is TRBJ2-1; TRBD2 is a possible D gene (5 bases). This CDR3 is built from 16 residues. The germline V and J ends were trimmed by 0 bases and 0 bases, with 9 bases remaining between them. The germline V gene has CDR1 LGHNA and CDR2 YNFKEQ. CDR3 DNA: TGTGCCAGCAGCCAAGAGGCGGGCAGCTCCTACAATGAGCAGTTCTTC. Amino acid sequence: CASSQEAGSSYNEQFF.

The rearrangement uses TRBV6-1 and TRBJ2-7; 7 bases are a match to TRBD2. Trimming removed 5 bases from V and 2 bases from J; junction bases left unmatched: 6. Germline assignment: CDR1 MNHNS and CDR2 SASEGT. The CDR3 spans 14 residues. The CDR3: CASSNSGAPYEQYF. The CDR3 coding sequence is TGTGCCAGCAGTAACAGCGGGGCCCCCTACGAGCAGTACTTC.

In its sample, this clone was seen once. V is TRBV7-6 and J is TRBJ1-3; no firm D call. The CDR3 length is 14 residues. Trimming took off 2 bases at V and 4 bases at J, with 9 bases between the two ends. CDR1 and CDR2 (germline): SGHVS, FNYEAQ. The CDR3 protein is CASSLFRNGNTIYF. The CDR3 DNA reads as TGTGCCAGCAGCTTATTCCGAAACGGAAACACCATATATTTT.